The 29 T cell receptor beta chains presented below share a single source sample, sequenced in a study of siplizumab effects on memory and regulatory T cells. The table came from immunoSEQ multiplex PCR; TCRdb's copy has only in-frame clones and leaves some out. The table lists some 120,000 clones, around 93% of them singletons. Material for sequencing was non-Treg CD4+ T cells sorted from blood. These receptors came from a human donor in good health.

This clone has just one count. This chain connects TRBV5-1 to TRBJ2-7, with no clear D. The CDR3 runs 11 residues. V lost 2 bases and J lost 4, with 4 bases in between. CDR1 is SGHRS and CDR2 is YFSETQ in the germline V gene. The CDR3 reads CASSFSYEQYF. The CDR3 DNA reads as TGCGCCAGCAGCTTTTCTTACGAGCAGTACTTC.

The chain has TRBV7-6 and TRBJ2-3; TRBD2 matches 7 bases. CDR3 size: 15 residues. Germline V lookup: CDR1 SGHVS, CDR2 FNYEAQ. The V segment lost 5 bases and the J segment 4 bases; nucleotides outside the gene matches: 9. In nucleotides, the CDR3 is TGTGCCAGCAGCCCCCGGATTAGCGGGCCAGATACGCAGTATTTT. It yields the protein CASSPRISGPDTQYF.

The chain is built from TRBV10-3 and TRBJ2-2; possible D gene TRBD1, 5 bases. Germline CDR1 and CDR2: ENHRY and SYGVKD. The V end lost 0 bases, the J end lost 2 bases, and 10 bases lay between the germline ends. This CDR3 region has 16 residues. CDR3 sequence reads: CAISESLGANTGELFF. CDR3 DNA sequence: TGTGCCATCAGTGAGTCTCTTGGGGCCAACACCGGGGAGCTGTTTTTT.

This chain uses TRBV29-1 with TRBJ1-4; TRBD1 is a possible D gene (5 bases). Trimming took off 5 bases at V and 5 bases at J, with 18 bases between the two ends. The CDR3 covers 15 residues. From germline, CDR1 is SQVTM and CDR2 ANQGSEA. The CDR3 DNA reads TGCAGCGTTCGGTCAGGGACTGGAAAGAATGAAAAACTGTTTTTT. It codes for CSVRSGTGKNEKLFF.

CDR3 protein: CASTLDRSTYEQYF. The CDR3 DNA follows: TGTGCCAGCACCTTGGACAGGAGTACCTACGAGCAGTACTTC. The chain couples TRBV6-1 to TRBJ2-7, with 7 bases identical to TRBD1. This CDR3 has 14 residues. Per germline, CDR1 MNHNS and CDR2 SASEGT. V gave up 7 bases and J gave up 2 bases; unmatched junction bases: 8.

The chain joins TRBV19 to TRBJ1-1; D gene ambiguous. Between the trimmed V and J ends, which lost 1 base and 1 base, there was a span of 7 bases. This CDR3 comprises 14 residues. Looked up from germline, CDR1 is LNHDA and CDR2 is SQIVND (reference sequence). The CDR3 DNA reads as TGTGCCAGTAGTATAGTGGCCAAGAACACTGAAGCTTTCTTT. Amino acid sequence: CASSIVAKNTEAFF.

The rearrangement uses TRBV7-3 and TRBJ2-1; the match to TRBD2 covers 8 bases. Germline V CDR1 and CDR2: SGHTA, FQGTGA. Trimming took 5 bases from V and 8 from J; bases not matched to a gene: 8. The CDR3 extends over 14 amino acids. CDR3 DNA sequence: TGTGCCAGCAGCCCCGGCGGGGGGCCGTATGAGCAGTTCTTC. Translation gives CASSPGGGPYEQFF.

In its sample, this clone was seen once. This sequence joins TRBV6-1 and TRBJ1-5; no definite D call. Trimming took 8 bases from V and 3 from J, leaving 14 bases between them. CDR3 size: 14 residues. The germline V gene has CDR1 MNHNS and CDR2 SASEGT. The DNA of the CDR3 is TGTGCCAGCCTGAGCGACGGGTTCAATCAGCCCCAGCATTTT. This codes for CASLSDGFNQPQHF.

This chain uses TRBV19 with TRBJ1-4; 7 nucleotides align to TRBD1. V dropped 3 bases and J dropped 3; count of bases not matched to a gene: 1. The CDR3 loop spans 14 amino acids. Germline CDR1 and CDR2: LNHDA and SQIVND (reference sequence). The CDR3 is CASSMGQPNEKLFF. In DNA form, the CDR3 reads TGTGCCAGTAGTATGGGACAGCCTAATGAAAAACTGTTTTTT.

The J gene is TRBJ1-2, the V gene TRBV5-4, with TRBD1 as a possible D gene (5 bases). CDR1 is SGHNT, CDR2 YYREEE, per germline (reference sequence). There are 13 residues in the CDR3. V was clipped by 1 base and J by 4 bases, with 8 bases between them. As DNA, the CDR3 is TGTGCCAGCAGCTTGATCGGGGGCTATGGCTACACCTTC. This gives the protein CASSLIGGYGYTF.

This chain connects TRBV19 to TRBJ2-7; no firm D call. Trimming removed 1 base at V and 2 bases at J, with 12 bases between. Germline V gene data show CDR1 as LNHDA and CDR2 as SQIVND (reference sequence). This CDR3 has 15 residues. The chain's CDR3 is CASSIAAGFTYEQYF. Here the CDR3 DNA reads TGTGCCAGTAGTATAGCCGCAGGCTTCACCTACGAGCAGTACTTC. The full variable domain, rest sourced from reference TRBV19 and TRBJ2-7, is DGGITQSPKYLFRKEGQNVTLSCEQNLNHDAMYWYRQDPGQGLRLIYYSQIVNDFQKGDIAEGYSVSREKKESFPLTVTSAQKNPTAFYLCASSIAAGFTYEQYFGPGTRLTVT.

The chain joins TRBV5-1 to TRBJ2-1, with 9 bases aligning to TRBD1. The CDR3 length is 16 residues. Trimming took 0 bases from V and 6 from J; bases not matched to a gene: 7. The V gene's germline CDR1 is SGHRS and CDR2 YFSETQ. CDR3 protein: CASSLALGQGINEQFF. The CDR3 nucleotides are TGCGCCAGCAGCTTGGCGTTGGGACAGGGTATCAATGAGCAGTTCTTC.

The chain combines TRBV28 with TRBJ1-2; 8 bases are a match to TRBD1. The germline V gene encodes CDR1 MDHEN and CDR2 SYDVKM. V dropped 4 bases and J dropped 4; count of bases not matched to a gene: 14. The CDR3 has 17 residues. In DNA, the CDR3 is TGTGCCAGCAGTTCCCCCAGGGGGGGACAGGCCACCTATGGCTACACCTTC. Its protein product is CASSSPRGGQATYGYTF.

With respect to this clone: This sample also contains other DNA sequences that code for the same CDR3. J is TRBJ2-5 and V is TRBV7-3; D gene unclear. Looked up from germline, CDR1 is SGHTA and CDR2 is FQGTGA. This CDR3 spans 13 amino acids. V lost 1 base to trimming and J lost 1 base, with 4 bases between them. Here the CDR3 DNA reads TGTGCCAGCAGCTTAAGTCTCCAAGAGACCCAGTACTTC. It yields the protein CASSLSLQETQYF.

The chain couples TRBV5-1 to TRBJ2-7; D may be TRBD2 (5 bases). This CDR3 spans 16 amino acids. Germline values: CDR1 SGHRS, CDR2 YFSETQ. Trimming stripped 4 bases from V and 2 bases from J, with 19 bases between. The CDR3 protein is CASSPPSSITTYEQYF. CDR3 sequence (DNA): TGCGCCAGCAGCCCGCCTAGCTCGATAACCACCTACGAGCAGTACTTC.

This rearrangement joins TRBV5-1 to TRBJ2-3, with D possibly being TRBD2 (6 bases). V was shortened by 4 bases and J by 0 bases, with 12 bases between the two germline ends. From germline, CDR1 is SGHRS and CDR2 YFSETQ. The CDR3 has 15 amino acids. This CDR3 is CASSGSGTSTDTQYF. CDR3 in DNA: TGCGCCAGCAGCGGCTCGGGGACTAGCACAGATACGCAGTATTTT.

The V call is TRBV29-1, the J call TRBJ2-3; 9 bases are a match to TRBD2. V was clipped by 4 bases and J by 7 bases; unmatched bases: 6. Germline assignment: CDR1 SQVTM and CDR2 ANQGSEA. This CDR3 is built from 13 residues. CDR3 protein: CSVAAGGVNTQYF. CDR3 bases: TGCAGCGTTGCAGCGGGGGGAGTAAATACGCAGTATTTT.

The count of this clone is one. The chain carries TRBV9 and TRBJ2-3; D tentatively reads TRBD1 or TRBD2 (5 bases each). Germline V CDR1 and CDR2: SGDLS, YYNGEE. Deletions cut 4 bases from V and 2 bases from J, with 11 bases between. The CDR3 consists of 14 residues. The CDR3 loop is CASSPRGATDTQYF. DNA for the CDR3: TGTGCCAGCAGCCCGCGAGGGGCCACAGATACGCAGTATTTT.

V usage is TRBV19 and J usage is TRBJ1-2, with no clear D. Germline CDR1 LNHDA, CDR2 SQIVND (reference sequence). V lost 0 bases, J lost 5 bases, and 13 bases lay in between. CDR3 length equals 15 residues. This CDR3 is CASSIDLPAGYGYTF. The DNA of the CDR3 is TGTGCCAGTAGTATAGATCTCCCAGCAGGTTATGGCTACACCTTC.

J is TRBJ1-6 and V is TRBV19; a possible D gene is TRBD1 (6 bases). Germline V gene data show CDR1 as LNHDA and CDR2 as SQIVND (reference sequence). Trimming took off 5 bases at V and 4 bases at J, with 15 bases between the two ends. The CDR3 is 16 residues long. The DNA for the CDR3 is TGTGCCAGTAGTCCCCTCGGGGGCGAGTATAATTCACCCCTCCACTTT. This sequence encodes CASSPLGGEYNSPLHF.

The gene calls are TRBV15 and TRBJ1-2; D is perhaps TRBD1 (5 bases). CDR1 and CDR2 from the germline V gene are LNHNV and YYDKDF (reference sequence). Trimming cost V 1 base and J 1 base, with 10 bases left between them. The CDR3 is made up of 15 amino acids. CDR3 residues: CATSRAPGRNYGYTF. DNA for the CDR3: TGTGCCACCAGCAGAGCGCCGGGACGTAACTATGGCTACACCTTC.

This chain uses TRBV18 with TRBJ1-2; weak D call: TRBD1 (6 bases). Germline V gives CDR1 KGHSH, CDR2 LQKENI. CDR3 length equals 13 residues. V lost 3 bases and J 7 bases, leaving 12 bases between the germline ends. Here the CDR3 reads CASSPVGGVGYTF. In DNA form, the CDR3 reads TGTGCCAGCTCACCTGTGGGGGGCGTTGGCTACACCTTC.

V usage is TRBV5-3 and J usage is TRBJ2-2, with D hard to call. TRBV5-3 is assigned to the ORF class and has an uncertain function. This CDR3 is 15 amino acids long. The germline V and J ends were trimmed by 0 bases and 1 base, with 7 bases remaining between them. CDR3: CARSLETQNTGELFF. For the CDR3, the DNA is TGTGCCAGAAGCTTGGAGACCCAGAACACCGGGGAGCTGTTTTTT.

This chain uses TRBV4-2 with TRBJ2-7; possibly TRBD1 or TRBD2 for D (5 bases each). Germline assignment: CDR1 LGHNA and CDR2 YNFKEQ. The CDR3 runs to 14 residues. Between the trimmed V and J ends, which lost 3 bases and 3 bases, there was a span of 12 bases. The CDR3 reads CASSQGVSNYEQYF. For the CDR3, the DNA is TGTGCCAGCAGCCAGGGGGTGAGCAACTACGAGCAGTACTTC.

This clone was detected only once. This chain connects TRBV6-5 to TRBJ2-3; TRBD1 agrees at 7 bases. Germline CDR1 reads MNHEY; CDR2 reads SVGAGI. This CDR3 contains 16 residues. Trimming took 4 bases from V and 6 from J; bases not matched to a gene: 13. CDR3 sequence reads: CASSSNDRALTDTQYF. The CDR3 nucleotides are TGTGCCAGCAGTTCCAATGACAGGGCCTTAACGGATACGCAGTATTTT.

This clone was seen just once. The chain employs TRBV5-1 and TRBJ2-1; tentative D call: TRBD1 (5 bases). This CDR3 has 16 amino acids. Deletions cut 4 bases from V and 0 bases from J, with 14 bases between. Germline V gene data show CDR1 as SGHRS and CDR2 as YFSETQ. CDR3 loop: CASSRQRQTSYNEQFF. The DNA of the CDR3 is TGCGCCAGCAGCCGCCAGCGACAGACCTCCTACAATGAGCAGTTCTTC. Drawing the rest from reference TRBV5-1 and TRBJ2-1, the complete variable domain is KAGVTQTPRYLIKTRGQQVTLSCSPISGHRSVSWYQQTPGQGLQFLFEYFSETQRNKGNFPGRFSGRQFSNSRSEMNVSTLELGDSALYLCASSRQRQTSYNEQFFGPGTRLTVL.

This clone was picked up one time. The rearrangement uses TRBV7-3 and TRBJ2-1; TRBD2 aligns across 8 bases. Germline trimming cut 1 base from V and 2 bases from J; bases unmatched to any gene: 1. Germline values: CDR1 SGHTA, CDR2 FQGTGA. CDR3 length: 15 residues. CDR3 in amino acids: CASSLKRGPYNEQFF. The CDR3 coding sequence is TGTGCCAGCAGCTTAAAGCGGGGGCCCTACAATGAGCAGTTCTTC. Based on the CDR3 plus reference TRBV7-3 and TRBJ2-1, the full variable domain is GAGVSQTPSNKVTEKGKYVELRCDPISGHTALYWYRQSLGQGPEFLIYFQGTGAADDSGLPNDRFFAVRPEGSVSTLKIQRTERGDSAVYLCASSLKRGPYNEQFFGPGTRLTVL.

The table lists this clone with a few counts. V and J are TRBV21-1 and TRBJ1-1. TRBV21-1 is deemed a pseudogene. The CDR3 contains 13 residues. The CDR3 coding sequence is TGTGCCAGCAGCCCTCGTGCCCCAGAGGAAGCTTTCTTT. This encodes CASSPRAPEEAFF.

This rearrangement joins TRBV2 to TRBJ1-1, with D perhaps TRBD1 (5 bases). The CDR3 has 14 amino acids. Trimming stripped 2 bases from V and 11 bases from J, with 18 bases between. Germline lookup yields CDR1 SNHLY and CDR2 FYNNEI. CDR3 sequence (DNA): TGTGCCAGCAGTGAATCGACCGGAGGGACGCGGGCTTTCTTT. Its protein product is CASSESTGGTRAFF. Full variable domain (rest looked up from reference TRBV2 and TRBJ1-1): EPEVTQTPSHQVTQMGQEVILRCVPISNHLYFYWYRQILGQKVEFLVSFYNNEISEKSEIFDDQFSVERPDGSNFTLKIRSTKLEDSAMYFCASSESTGGTRAFFGQGTRLTVV.